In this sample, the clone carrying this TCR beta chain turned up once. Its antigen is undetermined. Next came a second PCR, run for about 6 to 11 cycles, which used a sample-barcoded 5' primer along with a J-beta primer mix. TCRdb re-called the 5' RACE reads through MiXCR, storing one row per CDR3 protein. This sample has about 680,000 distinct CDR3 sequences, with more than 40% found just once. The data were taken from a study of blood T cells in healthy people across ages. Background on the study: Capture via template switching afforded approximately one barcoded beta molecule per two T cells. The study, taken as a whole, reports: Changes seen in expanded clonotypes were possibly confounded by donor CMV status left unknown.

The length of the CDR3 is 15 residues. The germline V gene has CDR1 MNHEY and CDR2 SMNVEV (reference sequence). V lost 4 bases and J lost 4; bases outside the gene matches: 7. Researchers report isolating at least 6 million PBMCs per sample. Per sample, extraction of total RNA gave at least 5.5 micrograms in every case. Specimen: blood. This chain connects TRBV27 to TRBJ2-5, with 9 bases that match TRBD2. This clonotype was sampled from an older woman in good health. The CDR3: CASSYRLAGTETQYF. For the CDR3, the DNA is TGTGCCAGCAGTTACCGGCTAGCGGGAACAGAGACCCAGTACTTC.